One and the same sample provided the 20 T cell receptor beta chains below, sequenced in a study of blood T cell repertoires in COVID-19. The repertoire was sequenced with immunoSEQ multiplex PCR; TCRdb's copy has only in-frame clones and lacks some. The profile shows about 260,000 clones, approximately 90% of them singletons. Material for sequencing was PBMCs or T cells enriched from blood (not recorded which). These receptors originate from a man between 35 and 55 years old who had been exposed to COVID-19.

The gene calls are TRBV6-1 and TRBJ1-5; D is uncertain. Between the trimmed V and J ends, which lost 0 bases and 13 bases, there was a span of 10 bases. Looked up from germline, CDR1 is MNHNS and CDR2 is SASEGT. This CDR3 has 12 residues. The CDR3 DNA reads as TGTGCCAGCAGTGAAGCCCGGGAATCGCAGCATTTT. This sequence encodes CASSEARESQHF.

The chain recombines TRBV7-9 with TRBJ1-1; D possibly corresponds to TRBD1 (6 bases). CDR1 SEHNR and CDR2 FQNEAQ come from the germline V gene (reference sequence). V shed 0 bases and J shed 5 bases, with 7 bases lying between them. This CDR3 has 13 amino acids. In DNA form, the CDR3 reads TGTGCCAGCAGCTTAGCAAGGGGGACTGAAGCTTTCTTT. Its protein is CASSLARGTEAFF.

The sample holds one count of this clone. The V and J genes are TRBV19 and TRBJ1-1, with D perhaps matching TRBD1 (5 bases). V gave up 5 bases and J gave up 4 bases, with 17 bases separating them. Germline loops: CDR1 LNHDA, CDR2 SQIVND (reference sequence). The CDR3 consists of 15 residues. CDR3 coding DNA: TGTGCCAGTAGTCTCAGGACACCGGGTACCACTGAAGCTTTCTTT. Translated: CASSLRTPGTTEAFF.

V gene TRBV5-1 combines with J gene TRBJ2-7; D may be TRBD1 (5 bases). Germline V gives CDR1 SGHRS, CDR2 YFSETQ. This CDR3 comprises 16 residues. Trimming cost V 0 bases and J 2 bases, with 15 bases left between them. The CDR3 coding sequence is TGCGCCAGCAGCTTGGGTTGGGGCGACAGAGCCTACGAGCAGTACTTC. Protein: CASSLGWGDRAYEQYF.

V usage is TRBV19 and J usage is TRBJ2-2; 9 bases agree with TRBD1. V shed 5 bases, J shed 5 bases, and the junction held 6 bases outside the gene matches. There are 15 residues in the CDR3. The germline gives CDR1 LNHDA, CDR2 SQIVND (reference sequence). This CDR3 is CASSASGTGTGELFF. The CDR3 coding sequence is TGTGCCAGTAGTGCCTCGGGGACAGGGACCGGGGAGCTGTTTTTT.

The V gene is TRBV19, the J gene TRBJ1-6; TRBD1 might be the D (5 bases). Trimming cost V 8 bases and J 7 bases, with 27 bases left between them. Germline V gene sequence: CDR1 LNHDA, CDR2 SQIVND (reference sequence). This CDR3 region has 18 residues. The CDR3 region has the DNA TGTGCCAGTGAGCATGCCCGGGGGAGAGGACATCGAAATTCACCCCTCCACTTT. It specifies CASEHARGRGHRNSPLHF.

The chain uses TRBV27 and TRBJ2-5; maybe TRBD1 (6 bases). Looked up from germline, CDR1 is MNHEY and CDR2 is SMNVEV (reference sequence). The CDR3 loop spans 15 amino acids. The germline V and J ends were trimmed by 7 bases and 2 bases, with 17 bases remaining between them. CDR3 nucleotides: TGTGCCAGCATCGGAGTGGTGACAGGTCAAGAGACCCAGTACTTC. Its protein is CASIGVVTGQETQYF.

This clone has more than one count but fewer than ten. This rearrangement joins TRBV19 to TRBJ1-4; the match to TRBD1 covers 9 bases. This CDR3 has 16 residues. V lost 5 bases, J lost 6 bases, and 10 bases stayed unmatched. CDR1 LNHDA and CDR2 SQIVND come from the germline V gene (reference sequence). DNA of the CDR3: TGTGCCAGTAGTCCAGTAATGGACAGGGGCGATGAAAAACTGTTTTTT. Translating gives CASSPVMDRGDEKLFF.

For the CDR3, the DNA is TGTGCCAGCAGACCTACACTAGCGGGCGGGAAGAACACCGGGGAGCTGTTTTTT. Protein product: CASRPTLAGGKNTGELFF. The gene calls are TRBV5-4 and TRBJ2-2; 9 bases map to TRBD2. This CDR3 comprises 18 residues. Germline lookup yields CDR1 SGHNT and CDR2 YYREEE (reference sequence). With V trimmed by 5 bases and J by 1 base, 12 bases remained unmatched.

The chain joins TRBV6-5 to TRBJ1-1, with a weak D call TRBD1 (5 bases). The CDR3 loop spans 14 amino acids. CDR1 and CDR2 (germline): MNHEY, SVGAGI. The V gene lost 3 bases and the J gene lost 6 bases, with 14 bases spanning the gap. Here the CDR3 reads CASSYSQGSAEAFF. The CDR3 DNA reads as TGTGCCAGCAGTTATTCGCAGGGAAGCGCTGAAGCTTTCTTT.

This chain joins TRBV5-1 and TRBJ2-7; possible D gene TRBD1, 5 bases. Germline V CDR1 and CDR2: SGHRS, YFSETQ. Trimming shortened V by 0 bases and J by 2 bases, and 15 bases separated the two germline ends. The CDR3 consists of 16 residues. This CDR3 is CASSLALETAAYEQYF. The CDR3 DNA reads TGCGCCAGCAGCTTGGCCCTGGAGACAGCCGCCTACGAGCAGTACTTC.

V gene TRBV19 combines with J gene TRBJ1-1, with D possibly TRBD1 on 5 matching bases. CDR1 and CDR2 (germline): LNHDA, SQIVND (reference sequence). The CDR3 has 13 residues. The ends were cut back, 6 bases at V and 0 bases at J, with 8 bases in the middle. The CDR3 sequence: CASRGGLNTEAFF. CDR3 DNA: TGTGCCAGTAGGGGGGGGTTGAACACTGAAGCTTTCTTT. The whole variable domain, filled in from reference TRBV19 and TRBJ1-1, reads DGGITQSPKYLFRKEGQNVTLSCEQNLNHDAMYWYRQDPGQGLRLIYYSQIVNDFQKGDIAEGYSVSREKKESFPLTVTSAQKNPTAFYLCASRGGLNTEAFFGQGTRLTVV.

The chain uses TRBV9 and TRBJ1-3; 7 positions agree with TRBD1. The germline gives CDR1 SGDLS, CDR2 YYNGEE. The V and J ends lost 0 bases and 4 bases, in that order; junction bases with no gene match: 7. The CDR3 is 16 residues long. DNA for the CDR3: TGTGCCAGCAGCGTAGCGGACAGGATAGTGGGAAACACCATATATTTT. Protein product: CASSVADRIVGNTIYF. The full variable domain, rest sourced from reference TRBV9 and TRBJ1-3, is DSGVTQTPKHLITATGQRVTLRCSPRSGDLSVYWYQQSLDQGLQFLIQYYNGEERAKGNILERFSAQQFPDLHSELNLSSLELGDSALYFCASSVADRIVGNTIYFGEGSWLTVV.

The CDR3 DNA sequence: TGTGCCACCGCGTCAACAGGGGGCGACACTGAAGCTTTCTTT. Its translation is CATASTGGDTEAFF. The J gene is TRBJ1-1, the V gene TRBV5-4; 9 bases agree with TRBD1. The J segment lost 3 bases and the V segment lost 9 bases, leaving 9 bases of the junction unmatched. This CDR3 is 14 amino acids long. Germline lookup yields CDR1 SGHNT and CDR2 YYREEE (reference sequence).

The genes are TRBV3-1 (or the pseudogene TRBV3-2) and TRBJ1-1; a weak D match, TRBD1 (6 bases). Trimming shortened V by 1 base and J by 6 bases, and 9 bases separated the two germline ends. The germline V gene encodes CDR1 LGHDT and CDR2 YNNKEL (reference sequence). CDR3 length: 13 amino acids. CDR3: CASSQVRGSEAFF. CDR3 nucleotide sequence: TGTGCCAGCAGCCAAGTCAGGGGTTCTGAAGCTTTCTTT.

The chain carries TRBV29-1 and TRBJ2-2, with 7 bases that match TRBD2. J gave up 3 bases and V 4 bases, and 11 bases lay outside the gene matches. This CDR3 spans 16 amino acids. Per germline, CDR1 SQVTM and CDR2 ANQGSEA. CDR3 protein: CSVGKASGRHTGELFF. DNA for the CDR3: TGCAGCGTTGGAAAGGCTAGCGGCCGTCACACCGGGGAGCTGTTTTTT.

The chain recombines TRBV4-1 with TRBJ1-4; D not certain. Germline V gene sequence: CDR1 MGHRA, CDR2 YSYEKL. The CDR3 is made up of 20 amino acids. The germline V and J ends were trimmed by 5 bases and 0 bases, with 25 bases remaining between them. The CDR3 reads CASSAGARGLKPATNEKLFF. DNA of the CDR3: TGCGCCAGCAGCGCAGGTGCTCGTGGACTGAAGCCCGCAACTAATGAAAAACTGTTTTTT.

CDR3 region: CAWRAKSRLQPQHF. CDR3 DNA: TGTGCCTGGAGGGCAAAATCCCGCCTTCAGCCCCAGCATTTT. The gene calls are TRBV30 and TRBJ1-5; D not resolved. The CDR3 contains 14 residues. CDR1 and CDR2 from the germline V gene are GTSNPN and SVGIG (reference sequence). The V gene lost 3 bases and the J gene lost 6 bases, with 15 bases spanning the gap. Based on the CDR3 plus reference TRBV30 and TRBJ1-5, the full variable domain is SQTIHQWPATLVQPVGSPLSLECTVEGTSNPNLYWYRQAAGRGLQLLFYSVGIGQISSEVPQNLSASRPQDRQFILSSKKLLLSDSGFYLCAWRAKSRLQPQHFGDGTRLSIL.

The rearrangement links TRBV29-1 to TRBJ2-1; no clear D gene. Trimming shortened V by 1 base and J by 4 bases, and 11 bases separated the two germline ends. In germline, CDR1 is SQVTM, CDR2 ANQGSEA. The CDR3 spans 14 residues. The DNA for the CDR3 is TGCAGCGTTGAAGGTGGCAGGTTGTACAATGAGCAGTTCTTC. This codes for CSVEGGRLYNEQFF.

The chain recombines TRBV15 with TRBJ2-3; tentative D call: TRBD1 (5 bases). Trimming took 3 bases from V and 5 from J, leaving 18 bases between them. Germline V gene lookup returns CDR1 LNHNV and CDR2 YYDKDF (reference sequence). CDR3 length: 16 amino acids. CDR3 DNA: TGTGCCACCAGCAGTAGAAGGGGCGGAGCCAAAGATACGCAGTATTTT. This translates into CATSSRRGGAKDTQYF. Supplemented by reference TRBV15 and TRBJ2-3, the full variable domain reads DAMVIQNPRYQVTQFGKPVTLSCSQTLNHNVMYWYQQKSSQAPKLLFHYYDKDFNNEADTPDNFQSRRPNTSFCFLDIRSPGLGDTAMYLCATSSRRGGAKDTQYFGPGTRLTVL.